This entry lists 32 T cell receptor beta chains sequenced from one sample in a study of breast tumors, draining lymph nodes, adjacent tissues. Breast cancer patients provided tissue from their axillary draining lymph nodes. TCRdb analysed the multiplex PCR reads with MiXCR anew, one entry per CDR3 protein. The sample lists some 120,000 distinct CDR3 sequences; approximately 21% were seen once. The specimen sequenced was axillary lymph node tissue. These TCRs come from a female donor with breast cancer. Some clones in this sample may be carry-over from other donors' samples.

The rearrangement uses TRBV24-1 and TRBJ2-5, with no clear D. The CDR3 length is 15 residues. Germline CDR1 is KGHDR and CDR2 is SFDVKD. Trimming removed 0 bases from V and 4 bases from J, with 11 bases in between. The CDR3 here is CATSDLSRLVETQYF. CDR3 DNA sequence: TGTGCCACCAGTGATTTGTCGCGTTTAGTAGAGACCCAGTACTTC.

The chain recombines TRBV5-8 with TRBJ1-1; no reliable D call. Trimming took off 4 bases at V and 2 bases at J, with 6 bases between the two ends. This CDR3 comprises 12 residues. Germline V gene sequence: CDR1 SGHTS, CDR2 YDEGEE. The CDR3: CASSRLNTEAFF. The CDR3 DNA reads as TGTGCCAGCAGCCGACTTAACACTGAAGCTTTCTTT.

To note about this clonotype: A much larger clone sits a single nucleotide away, making a read error possible. The chain couples TRBV19 to TRBJ2-7, with D perhaps matching TRBD1 or TRBD2 (5 bases each). Trimming cost V 0 bases and J 2 bases, with 20 bases left between them. Germline lookup yields CDR1 LNHDA and CDR2 SQIVND (reference sequence). CDR3 length: 18 amino acids. Here the CDR3 reads CASSIEGPGPAHPYEQYF. CDR3 nucleotides: TGTGCCAGTAGTATAGAAGGCCCGGGACCAGCGCACCCCTACGAGCAGTACTTC.

The table lists this clonotype with many counts. CDR3 residues: CASSLAEGQDGYTF. The CDR3 nucleotides are TGCGCCAGCAGCTTGGCCGAGGGGCAGGACGGCTACACCTTC. V gene TRBV5-1 combines with J gene TRBJ1-2, with TRBD1 as a possible D gene (5 bases). The germline V gene encodes CDR1 SGHRS and CDR2 YFSETQ. CDR3 size: 14 residues. V was clipped by 0 bases and J by 8 bases, with 14 bases between them.

This clonotype was seen at least ten times. The rearrangement links TRBV20-1 to TRBJ1-2; TRBD1 might be the D (5 bases). The CDR3 covers 13 residues. Germline lookup yields CDR1 DFQATT and CDR2 SNEGSKA (reference sequence). V dropped 6 bases and J dropped 4 bases, with 15 bases sitting between them. The CDR3 DNA sequence: TGCAGTGCCGTGGGCAGACAGTCCTATGGCTACACCTTC. Its translation is CSAVGRQSYGYTF.

This clonotype was found many times. The V gene is TRBV20-1, the J gene TRBJ2-1; weak D call: TRBD2 (7 bases). Germline-derived CDR1 and CDR2 are DFQATT and SNEGSKA (reference sequence). The CDR3 consists of 15 residues. With 6 bases removed from V and 2 bases from J, the gap between germline ends came to 17 bases. CDR3 DNA: TGCAGTGCCATTTCCGGGGGGCGGGCCTACAATGAGCAGTTCTTC. The encoded protein is CSAISGGRAYNEQFF.

This clonotype has ten or more counts. The chain joins TRBV20-1 to TRBJ2-7; TRBD2 aligns across 10 bases. V shed 1 base, J shed 2 bases, and the junction held 5 bases outside the gene matches. Germline V gene sequence: CDR1 DFQATT, CDR2 SNEGSKA (reference sequence). CDR3 length equals 15 residues. CDR3 coding DNA: TGCAGTGCTAGAGTCCGACTAGCGGGCCCCTACGAGCAGTACTTC. The encoded protein is CSARVRLAGPYEQYF.

This clonotype was detected ten times or more. The chain uses TRBV20-1 and TRBJ2-1; possibly TRBD1 for D (6 bases). This CDR3 is 14 amino acids long. Trimming stripped 3 bases from V and 6 bases from J, with 15 bases between. Germline-derived CDR1 and CDR2 are DFQATT and SNEGSKA (reference sequence). CDR3 sequence (DNA): TGCAGTGCTAGGGGAGTACAGGGCTTCAATGAGCAGTTCTTC. Translation gives CSARGVQGFNEQFF.

This chain joins TRBV27 and TRBJ2-5, with D maybe TRBD1 (6 bases). CDR1 and CDR2 from the germline V gene are MNHEY and SMNVEV (reference sequence). Trimming took 3 bases from V and 5 from J, leaving 13 bases between them. This CDR3 spans 14 amino acids. CDR3: CASSLSQGGETQYF. The CDR3 DNA follows: TGTGCCAGCAGTTTGTCACAGGGCGGGGAGACCCAGTACTTC.

The table lists this clonotype with many counts. The J gene is TRBJ1-2, the V gene TRBV7-8; D may be TRBD1 (6 bases). Germline loops: CDR1 SGHVS, CDR2 FQNEAQ. The CDR3 is made up of 18 amino acids. V gave up 2 bases and J gave up 4 bases, with 23 bases separating them. The CDR3 here is CASSLLFGGDFRGYGYTF. The CDR3 nucleotides are TGTGCCAGCAGCTTATTATTCGGTGGGGACTTCAGGGGCTATGGCTACACCTTC.

This clonotype showed up many times. The chain combines TRBV7-2 with TRBJ1-5, with D unclear. Germline loops: CDR1 SGHTA, CDR2 FQGNSA. Trimming removed 1 base from V and 6 bases from J, with 10 bases in between. This CDR3 has 14 residues. The CDR3 bases are TGTGCCAGCAGCTTAGGGCCGACCGGTCAGCCCCAGCATTTT. Translating it yields CASSLGPTGQPQHF.

The CDR3 region is CASTPEGLAGRGDIDEQFF. The CDR3, as DNA: TGTGCCAGCACCCCAGAGGGACTAGCGGGGAGAGGAGATATAGATGAGCAGTTCTTC. This sequence joins TRBV28 and TRBJ2-1; 13 positions agree with TRBD2. V dropped 7 bases and J dropped 8; count of bases not matched to a gene: 20. The CDR3 sequence is 19 residues long. From germline, CDR1 is MDHEN and CDR2 SYDVKM.

The chain combines TRBV19 with TRBJ2-2; a possible D gene is TRBD2 (6 bases). Trimming pared 3 bases from V and 5 bases from J, leaving 7 bases between. The CDR3 runs 13 residues. The germline V gene encodes CDR1 LNHDA and CDR2 SQIVND (reference sequence). CDR3 nucleotides: TGTGCCAGTAGTATGGGGGGAACCGGGGAGCTGTTTTTT. It is translated as CASSMGGTGELFF. Full variable domain (outside the CDR3, taken from reference TRBV19 and TRBJ2-2): DGGITQSPKYLFRKEGQNVTLSCEQNLNHDAMYWYRQDPGQGLRLIYYSQIVNDFQKGDIAEGYSVSREKKESFPLTVTSAQKNPTAFYLCASSMGGTGELFFGEGSRLTVL.

This clonotype was detected only a few times. This sequence joins TRBV30 and TRBJ2-1; 9 positions agree with TRBD2. The CDR3 is 16 amino acids. Trimming removed 3 bases from V and 4 bases from J; junction bases left unmatched: 10. Per the germline V gene, CDR1 is GTSNPN and CDR2 is SVGIG (reference sequence). The CDR3 protein is CAWSVRGLAGYNEQFF. The CDR3 coding sequence is TGTGCCTGGAGCGTACGGGGCCTAGCGGGGTACAATGAGCAGTTCTTC.

A single count supports this clonotype. This may stem from a read error, because a much larger clone lies one nucleotide away. The gene calls are TRBV6-1 and TRBJ2-1; 10 bases fit TRBD2. The CDR3 is 15 residues long. V gave up 7 bases and J gave up 6 bases; unmatched junction bases: 9. Germline V CDR1 and CDR2: MNHNS, SASEGT. The CDR3 coding sequence is TGTGCCAGCATTCCACGGACTAGCGGAAGCAATGAGCAGTTCTTC. Translation: CASIPRTSGSNEQFF.

This clonotype came up a few times. The chain recombines TRBV10-1 with TRBJ1-1; 7 bases align to TRBD1. J lost 5 bases, V lost 0 bases, and 6 bases had no gene match. Germline assignment: CDR1 WNHNN and CDR2 SYGVQD (reference sequence). This CDR3 has 15 amino acids. The CDR3 sequence: CASSESWDRGTEAFF. The DNA of the CDR3 is TGCGCCAGCAGTGAGTCGTGGGACAGAGGGACTGAAGCTTTCTTT.

There are many counts of this clonotype. The chain carries TRBV6-1 and TRBJ2-5; 11 bases agree with TRBD2. Germline CDR1 reads MNHNS; CDR2 reads SASEGT. CDR3 length: 19 amino acids. With 6 bases clipped from V and 4 bases from J, the junction kept 19 bases outside the gene matches. CDR3 bases: TGTGCCAGCAGCGCACAACACGGGACTAGCGGCCCAAGGACAGAGACCCAGTACTTC. Translation gives CASSAQHGTSGPRTETQYF.

This clonotype has a count of ten or more. The genes are TRBV29-1 and TRBJ2-3; 8 bases align to TRBD1. J gave up 5 bases and V 6 bases, and 10 bases lay outside the gene matches. Germline assignment: CDR1 SQVTM and CDR2 ANQGSEA. The CDR3 consists of 14 residues. CDR3 residues: CSVAAGTGRDTQYF. CDR3 DNA sequence: TGCAGCGTCGCCGCCGGGACAGGAAGAGATACGCAGTATTTT.

This clonotype has only one observation. A clone one base away is much larger, so this may be a read error. The chain carries TRBV6-5 and TRBJ2-1, with no clear D. V was pared by 8 bases and J by 9 bases, with 11 bases between. This CDR3 contains 11 residues. Germline CDR1 and CDR2: MNHEY and SVGAGI. The CDR3 is CASGSLGEQFF. The CDR3 region has the DNA TGTGCCAGCGGTTCATTGGGTGAGCAGTTCTTC.

Points on this clonotype: Given a much more abundant clone one base away, this may be a read error. V gene TRBV14 combines with J gene TRBJ2-3; D is unclear. This CDR3 contains 14 residues. CDR1 and CDR2 from the germline V gene are SGHDN and FVKESK. The CDR3 sequence: CASSQDLVPDTQSF. The CDR3 DNA reads as TGTGCCAGCAGCCAAGATCTAGTTCCAGATACGCAGTCTTTT.

Notes on this clonotype: One junction end does not reproduce the germline sequence, and a read error may be involved. The chain links TRBV5-1 to TRBJ2-7; D uncertain. This CDR3 spans 14 amino acids. Germline loops: CDR1 SGHRS, CDR2 YFSETQ. This CDR3 reads CAGSLDGSGYEQYF. CDR3 nucleotide sequence: TGTGCCGGCAGCTTGGACGGGTCCGGCTACGAGCAGTACTTC. The full variable domain, its missing parts supplied by reference TRBV5-1 and TRBJ2-7, is KAGVTQTPRYLIKTRGQQVTLSCSPISGHRSVSWYQQTPGQGLQFLFEYFSETQRNKGNFPGRFSGRQFSNSRSEMNVSTLELGDSALYLCAGSLDGSGYEQYFGPGTRLTVT.

Of note for this clonotype: This may come from a read error, since a much larger clone is one base off. This chain connects TRBV6-5 to TRBJ2-5, with 11 nucleotides matching TRBD2. The CDR3 contains 13 residues. In germline, CDR1 is MNHEY, CDR2 SVGAGI. The CDR3 DNA sequence: TGTGCCGGCAGAACTAGCGGGAGAAAGACCCAGTACTTC. Amino acid sequence: CAGRTSGRKTQYF.

This clonotype has ten or more counts. This chain joins TRBV4-1 and TRBJ1-5; maybe TRBD1 (6 bases). Germline lookup yields CDR1 MGHRA and CDR2 YSYEKL. CDR3 length equals 19 residues. Trimming cost V 5 bases and J 9 bases, with 32 bases left between them. The CDR3 DNA follows: TGCGCCAGCAGCTATACGACGGACGCGGGGGGCAGGGCAATCAGGCCCCAGCATTTT. It yields the protein CASSYTTDAGGRAIRPQHF.

The gene calls are TRBV28 and TRBJ1-3; 7 bases fit TRBD1. In germline, CDR1 is MDHEN, CDR2 SYDVKM. The CDR3 spans 14 residues. V lost 2 bases to trimming and J lost 2 bases; unmatched junction nucleotides: 0. CDR3 coding DNA: TGTGCCAGCAGTTTACAGGGGGCTGGAAACACCATATATTTT. Its translation: CASSLQGAGNTIYF.

This clonotype was observed many times. The chain couples TRBV6-6 to TRBJ2-1; 7 bases align to TRBD2. Trimming removed 10 bases from V and 2 bases from J; junction bases left unmatched: 5. Per germline, CDR1 MNHNY and CDR2 SVGAGI (reference sequence). The CDR3 has 13 amino acids. The chain's CDR3 is CATSAGAYNEQFF. DNA for the CDR3: TGTGCCACCTCGGCGGGAGCCTACAATGAGCAGTTCTTC.

Worth noting for this clonotype: This may come from a read error, since a much larger clone is one base off. The chain couples TRBV6-1 to TRBJ1-4; D is possibly TRBD1 (6 bases). The CDR3 runs 14 residues. Germline CDR1 and CDR2: MNHNS and SASEGT. V lost 6 bases to trimming and J lost 3 bases, with 11 bases between them. CDR3 DNA sequence: TGTGCCAGCAGGACGGGGGCGGCTAATGAAAAACTGTTTTTT. This sequence encodes CASRTGAANEKLFF.

This clonotype occurred many times. The chain joins TRBV20-1 to TRBJ2-7; TRBD1 or TRBD2 may be the D gene (5 bases each). Germline CDR1 reads DFQATT; CDR2 reads SNEGSKA (reference sequence). This CDR3 is 15 amino acids long. Trimming removed 0 bases at V and 0 bases at J, with 12 bases between. CDR3 sequence reads: CSARDLGTSSYEQYF. CDR3 nucleotides: TGCAGTGCTAGAGATCTCGGGACCTCCTCCTACGAGCAGTACTTC.

This clonotype was detected ten times or more. J is TRBJ1-2 and V is TRBV4-2; a weak D match, TRBD1 (6 bases). V was shortened by 1 base and J by 7 bases, with 16 bases between the two germline ends. CDR1 is LGHNA and CDR2 is YNFKEQ in the germline V gene. The CDR3 runs to 15 residues. CDR3 amino acids: CASSQVTTGRGGYTF. CDR3 nucleotides: TGTGCCAGCAGCCAAGTAACAACAGGGAGGGGTGGCTACACCTTC.

This clonotype was detected ten times or more. V and J are TRBV6-4 and TRBJ2-3; 8 positions agree with TRBD2. The V gene's germline CDR1 is MRHNA and CDR2 SNTAGT. The V segment lost 4 bases and the J segment 6 bases; nucleotides outside the gene matches: 3. The CDR3 spans 13 residues. The CDR3 region has the DNA TGTGCCAGCAGTGCCGGGAGGGGTGATACGCAGTATTTT. Translated, it gives CASSAGRGDTQYF.

The sample holds many counts of this clonotype. The J gene is TRBJ1-3, the V gene TRBV20-1; no clear D. The V gene lost 0 bases and the J gene lost 4 bases, with 4 bases spanning the gap. CDR3 length equals 12 residues. CDR1 is DFQATT and CDR2 is SNEGSKA in the germline V gene (reference sequence). The CDR3 here is CSARDGGNTIYF. The DNA of the CDR3 is TGCAGTGCTAGAGATGGGGGAAACACCATATATTTT.

In this sample, this clonotype turned up many times. V and J are TRBV20-1 and TRBJ2-5; D is unclear. From germline, CDR1 is DFQATT and CDR2 SNEGSKA (reference sequence). V was cut by 4 bases and J by 4 bases, with 10 bases left in between. CDR3 length: 12 residues. The CDR3 spells CSATLGSETQYF. DNA of the CDR3: TGCAGTGCTACCCTTGGCTCAGAGACCCAGTACTTC.

In its sample, this clonotype was seen many times. This rearrangement joins TRBV4-1 to TRBJ1-2; D gene unclear. Germline V gene data show CDR1 as MGHRA and CDR2 as YSYEKL. The CDR3 covers 14 residues. V shed 4 bases and J shed 13 bases, with 22 bases lying between them. In DNA form, the CDR3 reads TGCGCCAGCAGCCCACCCTTGTATGACGGGAATTTCACCTTC. The encoded protein is CASSPPLYDGNFTF.